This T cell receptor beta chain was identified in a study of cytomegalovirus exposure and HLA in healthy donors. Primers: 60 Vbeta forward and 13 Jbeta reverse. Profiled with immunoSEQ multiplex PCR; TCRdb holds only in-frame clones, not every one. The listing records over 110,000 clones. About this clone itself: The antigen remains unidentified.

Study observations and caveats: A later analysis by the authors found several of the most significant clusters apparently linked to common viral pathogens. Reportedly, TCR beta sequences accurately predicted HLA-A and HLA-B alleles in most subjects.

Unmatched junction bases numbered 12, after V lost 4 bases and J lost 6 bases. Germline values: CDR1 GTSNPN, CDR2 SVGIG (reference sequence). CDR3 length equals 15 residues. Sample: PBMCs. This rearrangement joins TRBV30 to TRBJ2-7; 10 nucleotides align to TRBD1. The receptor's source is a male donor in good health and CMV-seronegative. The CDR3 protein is CAWTPLSGQGPEQYF. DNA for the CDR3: TGTGCCTGGACCCCTCTCTCGGGACAGGGGCCCGAGCAGTACTTC.